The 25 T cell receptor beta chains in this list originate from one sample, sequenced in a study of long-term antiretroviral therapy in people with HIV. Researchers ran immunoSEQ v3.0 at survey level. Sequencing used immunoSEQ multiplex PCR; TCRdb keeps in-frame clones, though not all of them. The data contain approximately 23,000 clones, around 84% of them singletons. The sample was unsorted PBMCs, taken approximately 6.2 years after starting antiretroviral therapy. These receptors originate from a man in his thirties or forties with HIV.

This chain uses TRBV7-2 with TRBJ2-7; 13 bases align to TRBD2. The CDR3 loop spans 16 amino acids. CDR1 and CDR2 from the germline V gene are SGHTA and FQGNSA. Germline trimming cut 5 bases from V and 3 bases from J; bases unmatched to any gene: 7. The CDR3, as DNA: TGTGCCAGCAGCCGGACTAGCGGGGGAACGGGCTACGAGCAGTACTTC. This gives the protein CASSRTSGGTGYEQYF.

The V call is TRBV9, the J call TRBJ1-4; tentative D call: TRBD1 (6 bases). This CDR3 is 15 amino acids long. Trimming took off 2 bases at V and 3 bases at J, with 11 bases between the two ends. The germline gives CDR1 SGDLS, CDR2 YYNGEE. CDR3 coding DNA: TGTGCCAGCAGCGTGTTAGGACAGCCTAATGAAAAACTGTTTTTT. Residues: CASSVLGQPNEKLFF.

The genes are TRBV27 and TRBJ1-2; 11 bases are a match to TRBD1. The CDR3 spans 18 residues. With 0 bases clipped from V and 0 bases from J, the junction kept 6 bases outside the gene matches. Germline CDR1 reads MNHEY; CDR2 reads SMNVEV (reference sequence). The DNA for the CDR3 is TGTGCCAGCAGTTTATCTCGGACAGGGGGCGCGACTAACTATGGCTACACCTTC. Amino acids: CASSLSRTGGATNYGYTF.

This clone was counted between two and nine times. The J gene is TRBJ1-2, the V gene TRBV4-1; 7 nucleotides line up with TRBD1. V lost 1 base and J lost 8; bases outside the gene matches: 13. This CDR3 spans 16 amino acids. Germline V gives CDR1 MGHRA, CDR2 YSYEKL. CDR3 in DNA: TGCGCCAGCAGCCAAGTCGCGGCAGGGGGTATGGTAGGCTACACCTTC. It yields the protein CASSQVAAGGMVGYTF.

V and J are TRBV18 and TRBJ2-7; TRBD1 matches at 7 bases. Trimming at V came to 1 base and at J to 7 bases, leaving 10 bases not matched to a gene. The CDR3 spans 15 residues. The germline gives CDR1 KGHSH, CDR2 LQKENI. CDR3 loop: CASSPQTGTLREQYF. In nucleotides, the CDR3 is TGTGCCAGCTCACCACAGACAGGGACCCTGAGAGAGCAGTACTTC.

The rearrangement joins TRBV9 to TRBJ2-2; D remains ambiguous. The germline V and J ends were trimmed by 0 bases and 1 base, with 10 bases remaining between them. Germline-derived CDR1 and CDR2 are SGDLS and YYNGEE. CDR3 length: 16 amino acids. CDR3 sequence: CASSVGIGKNTGELFF. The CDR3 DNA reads TGTGCCAGCAGCGTAGGGATAGGAAAGAACACCGGGGAGCTGTTTTTT.

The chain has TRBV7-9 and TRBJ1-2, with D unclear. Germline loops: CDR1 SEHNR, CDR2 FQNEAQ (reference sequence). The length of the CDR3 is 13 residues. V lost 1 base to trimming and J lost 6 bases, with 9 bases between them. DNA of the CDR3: TGTGCCAGCAGCTTAGAGGGCTCGGATGGCTACACCTTC. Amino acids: CASSLEGSDGYTF.

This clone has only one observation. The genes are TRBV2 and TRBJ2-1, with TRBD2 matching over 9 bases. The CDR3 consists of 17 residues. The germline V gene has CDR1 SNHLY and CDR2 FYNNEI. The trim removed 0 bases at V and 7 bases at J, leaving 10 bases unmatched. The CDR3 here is CASSEAREASGNNEQFF. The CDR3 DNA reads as TGTGCCAGCAGTGAAGCGCGGGAGGCTAGCGGGAATAATGAGCAGTTCTTC.

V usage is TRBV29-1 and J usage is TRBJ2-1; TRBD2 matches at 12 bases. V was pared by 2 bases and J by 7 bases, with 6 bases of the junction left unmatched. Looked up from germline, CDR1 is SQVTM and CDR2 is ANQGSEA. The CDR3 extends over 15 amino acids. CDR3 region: CSVELAGGRGNEQFF. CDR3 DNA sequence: TGCAGCGTTGAACTAGCGGGGGGGCGCGGGAATGAGCAGTTCTTC.

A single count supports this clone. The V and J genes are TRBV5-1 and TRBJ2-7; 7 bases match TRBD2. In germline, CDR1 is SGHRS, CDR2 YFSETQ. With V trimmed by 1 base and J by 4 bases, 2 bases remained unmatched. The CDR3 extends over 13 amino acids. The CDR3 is CASSLREGYEQYF. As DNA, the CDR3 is TGCGCCAGCAGCTTGAGGGAGGGATACGAGCAGTACTTC.

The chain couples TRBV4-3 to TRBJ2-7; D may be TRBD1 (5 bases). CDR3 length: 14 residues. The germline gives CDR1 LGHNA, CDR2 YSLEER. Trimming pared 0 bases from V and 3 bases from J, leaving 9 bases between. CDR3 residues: CASSQDSQGYEQYF. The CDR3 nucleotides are TGCGCCAGCAGCCAAGATAGCCAGGGCTACGAGCAGTACTTC.

Here the CDR3 reads CASSLLVTRKNYQETQYF. For the CDR3, the DNA is TGTGCCAGCAGCTTGCTGGTGACTAGGAAGAATTACCAAGAGACCCAGTACTTC. The V gene is TRBV5-6, the J gene TRBJ2-5, with D maybe TRBD2 (6 bases). Looked up from germline, CDR1 is SGHDT and CDR2 is YYEEEE. Trimming stripped 1 base from V and 0 bases from J, with 19 bases between. This CDR3 has 18 amino acids.

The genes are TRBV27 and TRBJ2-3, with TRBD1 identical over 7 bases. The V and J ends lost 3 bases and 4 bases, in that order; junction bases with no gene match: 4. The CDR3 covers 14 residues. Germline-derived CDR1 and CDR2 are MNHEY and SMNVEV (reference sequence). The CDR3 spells CASSLRQGADTQYF. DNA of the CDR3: TGTGCCAGCAGTTTGAGGCAGGGGGCAGATACGCAGTATTTT.

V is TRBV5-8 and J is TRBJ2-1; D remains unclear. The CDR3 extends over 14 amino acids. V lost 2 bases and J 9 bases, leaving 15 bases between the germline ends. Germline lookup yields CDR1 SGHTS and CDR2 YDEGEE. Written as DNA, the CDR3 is TGTGCCAGCAGCTTCCTAGGAAGTATAATTGAGCAGTTCTTC. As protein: CASSFLGSIIEQFF.

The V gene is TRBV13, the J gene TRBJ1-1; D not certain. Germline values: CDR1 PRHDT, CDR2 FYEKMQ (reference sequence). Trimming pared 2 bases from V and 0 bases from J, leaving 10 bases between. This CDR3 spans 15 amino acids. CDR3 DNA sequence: TGTGCCAGCAGCTTACTGCGTGGCATGAACACTGAAGCTTTCTTT. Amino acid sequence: CASSLLRGMNTEAFF.

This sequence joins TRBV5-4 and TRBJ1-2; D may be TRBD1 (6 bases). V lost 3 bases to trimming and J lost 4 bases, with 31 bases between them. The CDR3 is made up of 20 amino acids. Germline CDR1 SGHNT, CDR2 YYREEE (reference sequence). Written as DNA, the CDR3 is TGTGCCAGCAGCTGCCGCTCAATATGGTATTACGGGGGGCGCTTCTATGGCTACACCTTC. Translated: CASSCRSIWYYGGRFYGYTF. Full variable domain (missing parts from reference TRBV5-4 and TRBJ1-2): ETGVTQSPTHLIKTRGQQVTLRCSSQSGHNTVSWYQQALGQGPQFIFQYYREEENGRGNFPPRFSGLQFPNYSSELNVNALELDDSALYLCASSCRSIWYYGGRFYGYTFGSGTRLTVV.

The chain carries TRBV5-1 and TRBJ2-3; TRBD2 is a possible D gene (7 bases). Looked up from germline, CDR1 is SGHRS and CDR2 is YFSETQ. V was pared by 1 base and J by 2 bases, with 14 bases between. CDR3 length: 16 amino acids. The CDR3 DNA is TGCGCCAGCAGCTTGATGGGGGGGGCTTTCACAGATACGCAGTATTTT. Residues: CASSLMGGAFTDTQYF. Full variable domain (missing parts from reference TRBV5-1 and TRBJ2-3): KAGVTQTPRYLIKTRGQQVTLSCSPISGHRSVSWYQQTPGQGLQFLFEYFSETQRNKGNFPGRFSGRQFSNSRSEMNVSTLELGDSALYLCASSLMGGAFTDTQYFGPGTRLTVL.

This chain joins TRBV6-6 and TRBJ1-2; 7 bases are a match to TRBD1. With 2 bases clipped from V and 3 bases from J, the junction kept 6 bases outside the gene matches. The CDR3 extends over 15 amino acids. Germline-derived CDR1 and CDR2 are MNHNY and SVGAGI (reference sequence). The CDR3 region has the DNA TGTGCCAGCAGTTACCTTCTAGGGGGCGACTATGGCTACACCTTC. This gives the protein CASSYLLGGDYGYTF.

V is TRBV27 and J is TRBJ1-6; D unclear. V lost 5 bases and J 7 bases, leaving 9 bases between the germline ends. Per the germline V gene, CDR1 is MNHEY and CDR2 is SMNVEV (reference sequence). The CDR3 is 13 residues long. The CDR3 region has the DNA TGTGCCAGCAGTCTAACAGCAAATTCACCCCTCCACTTT. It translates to CASSLTANSPLHF.

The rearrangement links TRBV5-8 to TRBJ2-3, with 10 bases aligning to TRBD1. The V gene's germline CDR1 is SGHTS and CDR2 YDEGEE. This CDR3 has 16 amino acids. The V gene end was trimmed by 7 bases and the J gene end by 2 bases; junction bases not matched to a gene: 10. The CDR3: CASCPDRGLYTDTQYF. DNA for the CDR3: TGTGCCAGCTGTCCCGACAGGGGGCTTTACACAGATACGCAGTATTTT.

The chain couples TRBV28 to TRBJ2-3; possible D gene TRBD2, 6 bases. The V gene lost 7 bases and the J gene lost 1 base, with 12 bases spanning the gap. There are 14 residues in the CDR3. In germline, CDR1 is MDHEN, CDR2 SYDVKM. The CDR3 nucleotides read TGTGCCAGCACCTGGGACTCACGCACAGATACGCAGTATTTT. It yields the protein CASTWDSRTDTQYF.

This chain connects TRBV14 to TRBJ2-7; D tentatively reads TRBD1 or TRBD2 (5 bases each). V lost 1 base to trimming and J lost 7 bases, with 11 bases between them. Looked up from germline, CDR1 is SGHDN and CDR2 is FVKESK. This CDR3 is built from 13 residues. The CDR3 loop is CASSQAGAREQYF. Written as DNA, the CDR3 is TGTGCCAGCAGCCAAGCCGGGGCTCGGGAGCAGTACTTC. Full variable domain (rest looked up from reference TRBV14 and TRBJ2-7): EAGVTQFPSHSVIEKGQTVTLRCDPISGHDNLYWYRRVMGKEIKFLLHFVKESKQDESGMPNNRFLAERTGGTYSTLKVQPAELEDSGVYFCASSQAGAREQYFGPGTRLTVT.

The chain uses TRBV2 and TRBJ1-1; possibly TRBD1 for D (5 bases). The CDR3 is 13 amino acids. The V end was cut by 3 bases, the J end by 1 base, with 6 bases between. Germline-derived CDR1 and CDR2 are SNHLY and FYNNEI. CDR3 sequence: CASSEGENTEAFF. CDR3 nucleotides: TGTGCCAGCAGTGAGGGGGAGAACACTGAAGCTTTCTTT.

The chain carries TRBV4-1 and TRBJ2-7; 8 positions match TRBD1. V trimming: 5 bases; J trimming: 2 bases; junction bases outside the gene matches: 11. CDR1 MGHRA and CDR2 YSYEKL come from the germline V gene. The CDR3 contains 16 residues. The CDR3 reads CASSISALDRAYEQYF. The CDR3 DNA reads TGCGCCAGCAGCATCAGCGCCCTGGACAGGGCCTACGAGCAGTACTTC.

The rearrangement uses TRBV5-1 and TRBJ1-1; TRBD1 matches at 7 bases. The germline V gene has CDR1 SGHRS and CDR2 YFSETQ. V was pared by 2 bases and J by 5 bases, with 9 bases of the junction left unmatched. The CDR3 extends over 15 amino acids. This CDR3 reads CASSFSNDRVTEAFF. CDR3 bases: TGCGCCAGCAGCTTTAGTAACGACAGGGTAACTGAAGCTTTCTTT. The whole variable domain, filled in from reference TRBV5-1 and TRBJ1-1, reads KAGVTQTPRYLIKTRGQQVTLSCSPISGHRSVSWYQQTPGQGLQFLFEYFSETQRNKGNFPGRFSGRQFSNSRSEMNVSTLELGDSALYLCASSFSNDRVTEAFFGQGTRLTVV.